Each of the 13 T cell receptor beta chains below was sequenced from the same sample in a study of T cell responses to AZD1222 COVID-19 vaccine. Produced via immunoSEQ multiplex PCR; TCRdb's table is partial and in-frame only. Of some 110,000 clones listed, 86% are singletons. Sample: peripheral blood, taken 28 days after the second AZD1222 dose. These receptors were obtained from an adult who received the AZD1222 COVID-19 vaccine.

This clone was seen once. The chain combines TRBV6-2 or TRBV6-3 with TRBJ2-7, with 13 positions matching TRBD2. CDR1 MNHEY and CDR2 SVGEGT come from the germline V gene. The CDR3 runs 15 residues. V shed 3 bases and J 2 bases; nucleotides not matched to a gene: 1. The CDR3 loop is CASSYGTSGTYEQYF. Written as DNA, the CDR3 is TGTGCCAGCAGTTATGGGACTAGCGGGACCTACGAGCAGTACTTC.

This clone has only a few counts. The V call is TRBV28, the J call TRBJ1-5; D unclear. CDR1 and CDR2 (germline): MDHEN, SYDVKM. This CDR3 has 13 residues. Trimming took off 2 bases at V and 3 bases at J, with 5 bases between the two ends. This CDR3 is CASSLNINQPQHF. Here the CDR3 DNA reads TGTGCCAGCAGTTTAAACATCAATCAGCCCCAGCATTTT. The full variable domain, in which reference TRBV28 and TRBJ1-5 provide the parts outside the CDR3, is DVKVTQSSRYLVKRTGEKVFLECVQDMDHENMFWYRQDPGLGLRLIYFSYDVKMKEKGDIPEGYSVSREKKERFSLILESASTNQTSMYLCASSLNINQPQHFGDGTRLSIL.

This CDR3 is CASSQEWGYGYTF. In DNA form, the CDR3 reads TGTGCCAGCAGCCAAGAATGGGGGTATGGCTACACCTTC. This rearrangement joins TRBV14 to TRBJ1-2; D possibly corresponds to TRBD1 (5 bases). The CDR3 loop spans 13 amino acids. Per the germline V gene, CDR1 is SGHDN and CDR2 is FVKESK. V lost 0 bases and J 5 bases, leaving 7 bases between the germline ends.

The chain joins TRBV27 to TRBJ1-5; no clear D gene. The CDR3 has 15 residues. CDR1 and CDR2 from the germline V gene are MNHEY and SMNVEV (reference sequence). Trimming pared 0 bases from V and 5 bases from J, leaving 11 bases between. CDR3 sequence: CASSLSYYGHQPQHF. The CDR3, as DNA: TGTGCCAGCAGTTTATCGTATTACGGTCATCAGCCCCAGCATTTT.

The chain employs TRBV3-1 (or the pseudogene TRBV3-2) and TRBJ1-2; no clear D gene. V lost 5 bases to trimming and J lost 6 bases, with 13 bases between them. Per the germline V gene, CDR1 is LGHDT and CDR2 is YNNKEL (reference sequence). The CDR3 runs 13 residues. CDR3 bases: TGTGCCAGCAGCTCTTCGTTGACGCATGGCTACACCTTC. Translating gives CASSSSLTHGYTF.

The CDR3 protein is CSASRSIEAFF. The DNA of the CDR3 is TGCAGTGCTAGTCGATCGATTGAAGCTTTCTTT. The chain is built from TRBV20-1 and TRBJ1-1; D ambiguous. Between the trimmed V and J ends, which lost 3 bases and 7 bases, there was a span of 9 bases. Germline V CDR1 and CDR2: DFQATT, SNEGSKA (reference sequence). This CDR3 contains 11 residues.

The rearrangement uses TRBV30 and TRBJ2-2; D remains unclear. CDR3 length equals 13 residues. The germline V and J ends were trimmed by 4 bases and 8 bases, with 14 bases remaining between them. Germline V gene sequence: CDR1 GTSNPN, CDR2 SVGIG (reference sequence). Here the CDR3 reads CAWNLASMGELFF. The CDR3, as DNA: TGTGCCTGGAATCTGGCCTCCATGGGGGAGCTGTTTTTT.

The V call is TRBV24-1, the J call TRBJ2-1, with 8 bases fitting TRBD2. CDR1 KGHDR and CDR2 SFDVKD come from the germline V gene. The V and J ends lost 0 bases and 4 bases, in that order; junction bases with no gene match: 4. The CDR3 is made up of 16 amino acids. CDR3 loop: CATSDLGGGPYNEQFF. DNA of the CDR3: TGTGCCACCAGTGATTTGGGCGGGGGGCCTTACAATGAGCAGTTCTTC.

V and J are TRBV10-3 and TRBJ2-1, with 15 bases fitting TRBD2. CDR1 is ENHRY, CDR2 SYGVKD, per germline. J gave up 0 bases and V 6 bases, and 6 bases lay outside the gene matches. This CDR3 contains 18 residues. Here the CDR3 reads CAIRGTSGGNSSYNEQFF. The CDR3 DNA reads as TGTGCCATCAGGGGGACTAGCGGGGGGAATTCCTCCTACAATGAGCAGTTCTTC.

CDR3 coding DNA: TGTGCCAGCAGCTACGATCAGTACAATGAGCAGTTCTTC. Amino acid sequence: CASSYDQYNEQFF. The V and J genes are TRBV5-4 and TRBJ2-1; D unresolved. Per germline, CDR1 SGHNT and CDR2 YYREEE (reference sequence). The CDR3 runs 13 residues. Trimming took off 3 bases at V and 4 bases at J, with 8 bases between the two ends.

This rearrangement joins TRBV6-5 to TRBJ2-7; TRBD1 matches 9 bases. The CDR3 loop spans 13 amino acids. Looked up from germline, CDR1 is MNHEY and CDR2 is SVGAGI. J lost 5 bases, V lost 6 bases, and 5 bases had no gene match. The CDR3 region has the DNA TGTGCCAGCAGGGGACAGGGAAAACACGAGCAGTACTTC. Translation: CASRGQGKHEQYF.

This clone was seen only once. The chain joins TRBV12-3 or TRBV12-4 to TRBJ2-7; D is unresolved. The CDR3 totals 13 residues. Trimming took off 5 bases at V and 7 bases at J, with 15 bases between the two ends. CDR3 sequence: CASSQSVSREQYF. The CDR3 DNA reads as TGTGCCAGCAGTCAAAGTGTCAGTCGGGAGCAGTACTTC.

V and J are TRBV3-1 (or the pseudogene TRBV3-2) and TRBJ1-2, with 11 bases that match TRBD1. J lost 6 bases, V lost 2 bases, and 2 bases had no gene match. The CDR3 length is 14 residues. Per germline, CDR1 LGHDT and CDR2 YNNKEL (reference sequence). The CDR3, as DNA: TGTGCCAGCAGCCAACGGGACAGGGGGGATGGCTACACCTTC. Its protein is CASSQRDRGDGYTF.